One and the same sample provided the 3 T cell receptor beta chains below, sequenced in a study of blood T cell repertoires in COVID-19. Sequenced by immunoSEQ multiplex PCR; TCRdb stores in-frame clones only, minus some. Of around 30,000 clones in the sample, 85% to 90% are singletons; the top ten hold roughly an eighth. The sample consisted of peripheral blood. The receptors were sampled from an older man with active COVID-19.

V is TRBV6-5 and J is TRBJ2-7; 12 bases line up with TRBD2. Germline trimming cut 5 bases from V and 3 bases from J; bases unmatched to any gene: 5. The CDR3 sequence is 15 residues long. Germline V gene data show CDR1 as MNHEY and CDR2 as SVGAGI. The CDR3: CASSPRGLAGYEQYF. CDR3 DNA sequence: TGTGCCAGCAGTCCGCGGGGACTAGCGGGCTACGAGCAGTACTTC.

CDR3 loop: CASSIGQLGSADTQYF. In DNA, the CDR3 is TGTGCCAGCAGCATAGGCCAGTTGGGGAGCGCAGATACGCAGTATTTT. V and J are TRBV5-6 and TRBJ2-3; D might be TRBD2 (5 bases). The CDR3 totals 16 residues. The V and J ends lost 4 bases and 4 bases respectively, with 19 bases between them. Germline V CDR1 and CDR2: SGHDT, YYEEEE.

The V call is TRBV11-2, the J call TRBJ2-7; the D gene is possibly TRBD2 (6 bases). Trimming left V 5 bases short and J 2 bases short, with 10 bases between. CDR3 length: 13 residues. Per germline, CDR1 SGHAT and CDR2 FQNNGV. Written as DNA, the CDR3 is TGTGCCAGCAGCCCTCTAGCGACCTACGAGCAGTACTTC. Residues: CASSPLATYEQYF.